The 8 T cell receptor beta chains reported below all come from one sample, sequenced in a study of cytotoxic CD8 clonotypes in ibrutinib-treated CLL. Measured with immunoSEQ multiplex PCR; TCRdb has only the in-frame clones, and not every one. The repertoire consists of about 130,000 clones, with around 80% occurring once and the leading ten covering 2.5% to 3.5%. The material was PBMCs, obtained after 24 months of ibrutinib treatment. The source is a human donor with chronic lymphocytic leukemia.

The genes are TRBV5-1 and TRBJ2-2; D remains ambiguous. The ends were cut back, 0 bases at V and 4 bases at J, with 7 bases in the middle. Germline assignment: CDR1 SGHRS and CDR2 YFSETQ. This CDR3 contains 14 residues. CDR3 DNA sequence: TGCGCCAGCAGCTTGGCCGCGGTCACCGGGGAGCTGTTTTTT. This gives the protein CASSLAAVTGELFF.

This rearrangement joins TRBV7-3 to TRBJ1-2; 7 bases are shared with TRBD1. The ends lost 4 bases at V and 4 bases at J; junction bases unmatched: 3. Germline V gives CDR1 SGHTA, CDR2 FQGTGA. The CDR3 totals 13 residues. CDR3 in amino acids: CASSSGGAYGYTF. The CDR3, as DNA: TGTGCCAGCAGCTCAGGGGGGGCCTATGGCTACACCTTC.

The chain recombines TRBV5-4 with TRBJ2-5; 13 bases are a match to TRBD2. V lost 4 bases and J lost 0; bases outside the gene matches: 6. This CDR3 has 17 residues. Germline V gene data show CDR1 as SGHNT and CDR2 as YYREEE (reference sequence). The CDR3 DNA is TGTGCCAGCAGCCCCGGGACTAGCGGGACCTACCAAGAGACCCAGTACTTC. This translates into CASSPGTSGTYQETQYF.

The chain uses TRBV15 and TRBJ1-4; D perhaps matches TRBD1 (5 bases). Germline CDR1 LNHNV, CDR2 YYDKDF (reference sequence). The CDR3 is 14 amino acids. Trimming cost V 6 bases and J 7 bases, with 15 bases left between them. The CDR3 reads CATSSGVGLEKLFF. Here the CDR3 DNA reads TGTGCCACCAGTAGCGGGGTGGGGCTTGAAAAACTGTTTTTT.

This chain uses TRBV4-1 with TRBJ1-3, with 10 bases matching TRBD1. The CDR3 has 14 residues. CDR1 and CDR2 (germline): MGHRA, YSYEKL. Trimming at V came to 4 bases and at J to 8 bases, leaving 5 bases not matched to a gene. CDR3 amino acids: CASSPRQGADTIYF. Written as DNA, the CDR3 is TGCGCCAGCAGCCCGAGACAGGGGGCAGACACCATATATTTT.

As concerns this clone: The identical CDR3 is also encoded by other nucleotide sequences in the sample. The gene calls are TRBV9 and TRBJ1-1, with D uncertain. The CDR3 is made up of 13 amino acids. V lost 0 bases, J lost 1 base, and 4 bases lay in between. Germline V gene sequence: CDR1 SGDLS, CDR2 YYNGEE. In DNA form, the CDR3 reads TGTGCCAGCAGCGTAGCTGCGAACACTGAAGCTTTCTTT. This translates into CASSVAANTEAFF.

The chain links TRBV4-2 to TRBJ2-7; maybe TRBD2 (7 bases). This CDR3 spans 16 amino acids. Germline V CDR1 and CDR2: LGHNA, YNFKEQ. V was trimmed by 0 bases and J by 2 bases, leaving 14 bases between them. The CDR3 coding sequence is TGTGCCAGCAGCCAAGATTCGGGGGGCAACCCCTACGAGCAGTACTTC. Protein sequence: CASSQDSGGNPYEQYF.

This clone has a single count. The V and J genes are TRBV6-6 and TRBJ1-4, with 7 bases fitting TRBD1. This CDR3 contains 15 residues. V was pared by 5 bases and J by 3 bases, with 6 bases of the junction left unmatched. Germline CDR1 MNHNY, CDR2 SVGAGI (reference sequence). CDR3 residues: CASSGKGAANEKLFF. The CDR3 DNA reads as TGTGCCAGCAGTGGAAAGGGGGCAGCTAATGAAAAACTGTTTTTT.